The 6 T cell receptor beta chains in this list originate from one sample, sequenced in a study of identical twins. TCRdb reanalysed the 5' RACE reads using MiXCR and keeps one entry per CDR3 protein. The repertoire has a few hundred thousand distinct CDR3 sequences, 13% to 15% of them found once; the top ten carry approximately 0.9%. These data were also filed under a second study, of yellow fever vaccine responses in identical twins.

Sample: CD4+ T cells sorted from blood. Receptors originate from a woman aged 18-29 years in good health.

The genes are TRBV27 and TRBJ2-7, with D perhaps matching TRBD1 (5 bases). V lost 5 bases and J 0 bases, leaving 14 bases between the germline ends. The CDR3 is 15 amino acids. Germline assignment: CDR1 MNHEY and CDR2 SMNVEV (reference sequence). Here the CDR3 DNA reads TGTGCCAGCAGTCACAAGACAGAGCGCTCCTACGAGCAGTACTTC. It yields the protein CASSHKTERSYEQYF.

This clonotype was seen more than once but under ten times. The DNA for the CDR3 is TGTGCCAGCAGTTCCCCTGCAACTAATGAAAAACTGTTTTTT. Translated, it gives CASSSPATNEKLFF. The chain recombines TRBV3-1 with TRBJ1-4, with D unclear. The V and J ends lost 6 bases and 0 bases respectively, with 8 bases between them. Looked up from germline, CDR1 is LGHDT and CDR2 is YNNKEL (reference sequence). This CDR3 is 14 amino acids long.

This clonotype has at least ten counts. The germline gene is not matched at one end of the junction; a read error may be the cause. The chain joins TRBV5-6 to TRBJ2-7, with TRBD2 matching 14 bases. CDR1 is SGHDT, CDR2 YYEEEE, per germline. The CDR3 extends over 14 amino acids. Written as DNA, the CDR3 is TGTGCCAGCAGCTCCGTGGGGACTAGCGGGAGTACGGTATTC. Residues: CASSSVGTSGSTVF.

This clonotype was picked up a small number of times. The rearrangement joins TRBV27 to TRBJ1-5; 9 bases are shared with TRBD1. From germline, CDR1 is MNHEY and CDR2 SMNVEV (reference sequence). This CDR3 is 17 amino acids long. Unmatched junction bases numbered 6, after V lost 1 base and J lost 2 bases. CDR3 coding DNA: TGTGCCAGCAGTTTATATCAGGGACAGGGAGGCAATCAGCCCCAGCATTTT. It specifies CASSLYQGQGGNQPQHF.

A few counts support this clonotype. This chain connects TRBV12-3 or TRBV12-4 to TRBJ1-2; D remains unclear. V was trimmed by 6 bases and J by 0 bases, leaving 5 bases between them. The CDR3 is 12 amino acids. The CDR3, as DNA: TGTGCCAGCAGGACTACTAACTATGGCTACACCTTC. Its translation: CASRTTNYGYTF.

Ten or more counts support this clonotype. The chain joins TRBV12-3 or TRBV12-4 to TRBJ2-3; tentatively, D is TRBD2 (7 bases). The V end was cut by 4 bases, the J end by 6 bases, with 11 bases between. The CDR3 is 13 residues long. The CDR3 reads CASSYSGGDTQYF. In nucleotides, the CDR3 is TGTGCCAGCAGTTATTCGGGGGGCGATACGCAGTATTTT.